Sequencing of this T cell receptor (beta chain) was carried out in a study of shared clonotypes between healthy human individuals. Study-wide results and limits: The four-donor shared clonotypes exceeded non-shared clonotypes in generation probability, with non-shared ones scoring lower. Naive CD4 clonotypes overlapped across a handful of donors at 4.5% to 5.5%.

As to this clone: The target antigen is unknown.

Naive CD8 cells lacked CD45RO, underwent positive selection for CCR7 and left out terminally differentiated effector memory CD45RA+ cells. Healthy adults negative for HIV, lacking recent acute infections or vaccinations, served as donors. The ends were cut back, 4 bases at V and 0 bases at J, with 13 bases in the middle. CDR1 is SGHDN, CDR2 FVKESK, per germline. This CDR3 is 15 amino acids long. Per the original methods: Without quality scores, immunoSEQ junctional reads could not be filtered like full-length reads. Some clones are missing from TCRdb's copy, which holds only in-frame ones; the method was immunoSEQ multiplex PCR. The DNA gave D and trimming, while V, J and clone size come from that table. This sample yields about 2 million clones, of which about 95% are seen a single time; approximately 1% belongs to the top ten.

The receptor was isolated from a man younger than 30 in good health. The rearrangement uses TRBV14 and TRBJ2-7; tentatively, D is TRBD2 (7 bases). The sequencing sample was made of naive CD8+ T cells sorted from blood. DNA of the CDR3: TGTGCCAGCAGCCCCTGGGGGGGCCTCTCCTACGAGCAGTACTTC. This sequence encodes CASSPWGGLSYEQYF.